Following are 11 T cell receptor beta chains from one sample sequenced in a study of blood T cell repertoires in COVID-19. Generated by immunoSEQ multiplex PCR, the TCRdb table keeps only in-frame clones and is missing some. The data show 220,000 or so clones, approximately 90% seen once. Sequenced: PBMCs or T cells enriched from blood (not recorded which). These TCRs come from a man aged 50 to 60 who had been exposed to COVID-19.

The gene calls are TRBV6-5 and TRBJ1-2; D uncertain. The V end lost 10 bases, the J end lost 4 bases, and 22 bases lay between the germline ends. This CDR3 is built from 15 residues. Germline V gene sequence: CDR1 MNHEY, CDR2 SVGAGI. As DNA, the CDR3 is TGTGCCACCCGAACCGCCGAGACAAGTTCCTATGGCTACACCTTC. This gives the protein CATRTAETSSYGYTF.

The chain links TRBV28 to TRBJ1-2, with 8 bases lining up with TRBD1. Trimming took 6 bases from V and 7 from J; bases not matched to a gene: 10. The CDR3 covers 14 residues. CDR1 MDHEN and CDR2 SYDVKM come from the germline V gene. CDR3 amino acids: CASRTPDRVGGYTF. The CDR3 nucleotides are TGTGCCAGCAGGACCCCGGACAGGGTCGGTGGCTACACCTTC.

A single count supports this clone. This chain links TRBV19 with TRBJ1-5, with TRBD1 as a possible D gene (5 bases). The length of the CDR3 is 14 residues. Trimming removed 3 bases at V and 4 bases at J, with 10 bases between. Germline V gives CDR1 LNHDA, CDR2 SQIVND (reference sequence). CDR3 coding DNA: TGTGCCAGTAGTATCTGGGGGGAGAATCAGCCCCAGCATTTT. It is translated as CASSIWGENQPQHF.

The chain carries TRBV19 and TRBJ1-1; perhaps TRBD1 as D (5 bases). CDR3 length: 14 amino acids. The germline gives CDR1 LNHDA, CDR2 SQIVND (reference sequence). Trimming pared 7 bases from V and 3 bases from J, leaving 15 bases between. The CDR3 loop reads CASKYLWDYTEAFF. In DNA, the CDR3 is TGTGCCAGTAAATATTTGTGGGACTACACTGAAGCTTTCTTT.

The V gene is TRBV2, the J gene TRBJ2-2; D gene unclear. V gave up 6 bases and J gave up 1 base, with 12 bases separating them. The CDR3 sequence is 15 residues long. Germline V gene data show CDR1 as SNHLY and CDR2 as FYNNEI. CDR3 amino acids: CASSAADWNTGELFF. As DNA, the CDR3 is TGTGCCAGCAGCGCGGCGGATTGGAACACCGGGGAGCTGTTTTTT.

The chain links TRBV2 to TRBJ1-2, with 7 bases lining up with TRBD1. In germline, CDR1 is SNHLY, CDR2 FYNNEI. This CDR3 has 15 residues. The V gene end was trimmed by 8 bases and the J gene end by 3 bases; junction bases not matched to a gene: 12. The CDR3 sequence is CASLGQGQVYYGYTF. The CDR3 nucleotides read TGTGCCAGCTTGGGGCAAGGACAGGTCTACTATGGCTACACCTTC.

The chain combines TRBV12-3 or TRBV12-4 with TRBJ1-5, with TRBD1 as a possible D gene (5 bases). This CDR3 spans 12 amino acids. V lost 10 bases, J lost 6 bases, and 13 bases lay in between. The CDR3 here is CATTTGVQPQHF. CDR3 nucleotides: TGTGCCACCACGACGGGGGTTCAGCCCCAGCATTTT.

This chain links TRBV27 with TRBJ1-1; D may be TRBD1 (6 bases). Germline assignment: CDR1 MNHEY and CDR2 SMNVEV (reference sequence). V was shortened by 6 bases and J by 9 bases, with 17 bases between the two germline ends. CDR3 size: 13 residues. This CDR3 is CASSPRQVTQAFF. The CDR3 bases are TGTGCCAGCAGCCCTAGACAGGTTACACAAGCTTTCTTT.

In the case of this clone: Additional DNA sequences in this sample encode the identical CDR3. The rearrangement links TRBV18 to TRBJ1-1; TRBD1 is a possible D gene (5 bases). The CDR3 spans 13 residues. Germline V gene sequence: CDR1 KGHSH, CDR2 LQKENI. Trimming removed 3 bases at V and 1 base at J, with 6 bases between. In DNA, the CDR3 is TGTGCCAGCTCACCGGGGCAGAACACTGAAGCTTTCTTT. Residues: CASSPGQNTEAFF.

The genes are TRBV7-9 and TRBJ2-3; 8 nucleotides agree with TRBD2. V was clipped by 6 bases and J by 0 bases; unmatched bases: 11. Germline V gene sequence: CDR1 SEHNR, CDR2 FQNEAQ (reference sequence). The CDR3 totals 17 residues. Here the CDR3 DNA reads TGTGCCAGCAGACTTAGCGGGGACTACTTCAGCACAGATACGCAGTATTTT. Translation: CASRLSGDYFSTDTQYF.

This chain connects TRBV19 to TRBJ1-4; 9 nucleotides align to TRBD1. The CDR3 has 15 residues. V shed 2 bases and J 8 bases; nucleotides not matched to a gene: 6. In germline, CDR1 is LNHDA, CDR2 SQIVND (reference sequence). The CDR3 nucleotides are TGTGCCAGTAGTATATCAAACAGGGGGCGCGAAAAACTGTTTTTT. Encoded protein: CASSISNRGREKLFF.